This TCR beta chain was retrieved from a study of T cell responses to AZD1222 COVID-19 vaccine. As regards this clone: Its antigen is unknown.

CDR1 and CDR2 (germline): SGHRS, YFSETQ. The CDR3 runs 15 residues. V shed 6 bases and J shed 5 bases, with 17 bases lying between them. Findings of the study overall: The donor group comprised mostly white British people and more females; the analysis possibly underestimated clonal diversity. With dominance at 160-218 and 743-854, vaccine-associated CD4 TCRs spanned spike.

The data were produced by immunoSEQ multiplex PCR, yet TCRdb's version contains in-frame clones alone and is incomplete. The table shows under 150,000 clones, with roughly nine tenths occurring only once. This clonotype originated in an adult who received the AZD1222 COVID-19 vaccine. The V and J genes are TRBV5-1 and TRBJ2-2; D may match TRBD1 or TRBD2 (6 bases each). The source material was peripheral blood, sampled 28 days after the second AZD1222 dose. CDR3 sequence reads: CASKGTMAGTGELFF. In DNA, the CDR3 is TGCGCCAGCAAAGGGACAATGGCGGGGACCGGGGAGCTGTTTTTT.